This T cell receptor beta chain was observed in a study of blood T cells in healthy people across ages. As concerns this clonotype: The junction departs from the called germline gene at one end, perhaps through a read error.

This CDR3 spans 14 amino acids. Looked up from germline, CDR1 is GTSNPN and CDR2 is SVGIG (reference sequence). For the second PCR, which ran for about 7 to 11 cycles, a sample-barcoded 5' primer and a J-beta primer mix were used. MiXCR, run by TCRdb on the 5' RACE reads, gives a single entry per CDR3 protein. Found here are about 1,600,000 distinct CDR3 sequences, approximately 42% of them singletons; the top ten hold roughly 7.9%. The sequencing sample was made of blood. This TCR was recovered from a young woman in good health. The V gene is TRBV30, the J gene TRBJ2-1, with D hard to call. CDR3 protein: CVWSVRVVPYEQFF. CDR3 in DNA: TGTGTCTGGAGTGTACGGGTAGTGCCCTACGAGCAGTTCTTC.